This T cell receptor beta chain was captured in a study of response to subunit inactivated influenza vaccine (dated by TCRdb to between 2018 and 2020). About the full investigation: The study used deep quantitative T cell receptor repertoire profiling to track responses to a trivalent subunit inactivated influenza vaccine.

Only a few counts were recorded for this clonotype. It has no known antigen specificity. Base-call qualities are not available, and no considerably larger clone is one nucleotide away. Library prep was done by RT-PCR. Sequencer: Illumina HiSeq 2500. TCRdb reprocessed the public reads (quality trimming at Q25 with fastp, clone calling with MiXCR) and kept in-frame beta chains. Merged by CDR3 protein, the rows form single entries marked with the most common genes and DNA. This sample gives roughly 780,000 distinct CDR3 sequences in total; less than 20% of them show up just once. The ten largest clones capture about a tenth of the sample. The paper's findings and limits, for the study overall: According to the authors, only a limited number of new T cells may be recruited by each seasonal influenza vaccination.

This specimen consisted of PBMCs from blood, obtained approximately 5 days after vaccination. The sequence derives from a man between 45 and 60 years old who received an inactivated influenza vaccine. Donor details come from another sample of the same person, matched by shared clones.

The DNA sequence follows: TGTGCCATCAGTGAGCCGATGGGGGGGCGGTCCCACAATGAGCAGTTCTTC. This is translated as CAISEPMGGRSHNEQFF. Rearrangement joined TRBV10-3 to TRBJ2-1; a tentative D call is TRBD2 (7 bases match). The germline V gene sets CDR1 to ENHRY and CDR2 to SYGVKD. V sheds 2 bases and J sheds 5 bases, leaving 19 bases between their ends. Inclusive of the bounding cysteine and phenylalanine, the CDR3 is 17 residues long. The read is trimmed to its CDR3 DNA, 51 bases read in frame from base 1.